The 2 T cell receptor beta chains presented below share a single source sample, sequenced in a study of T cells after yellow fever vaccination. TCRdb re-called the 5' RACE reads with MiXCR, one entry per CDR3 protein. The repertoire consists of roughly 340,000 distinct CDR3 sequences, with approximately 3.9% occurring once and the leading ten covering about 24%. The sequencing here drew on PBMCs, taken 5 days after the yellow fever booster vaccination. Source of these receptors: a man aged 18 to 30 who received the YFV17D yellow fever vaccine.

The chain links TRBV27 to TRBJ2-7; no definite D call. CDR1 is MNHEY and CDR2 is SMNVEV in the germline V gene (reference sequence). The CDR3 has 15 amino acids. Trimming cost V 5 bases and J 4 bases, with 18 bases left between them. The CDR3 nucleotides read TGTGCCAGCAGTGTGAGAGGCCCGGGCAGATACGAGCAGTACTTC. Translating it yields CASSVRGPGRYEQYF.

This clonotype has at least ten counts. V usage is TRBV7-2 and J usage is TRBJ2-7, with unresolved D. This CDR3 region has 14 residues. Trimming cost V 4 bases and J 1 base, with 11 bases left between them. The germline V gene encodes CDR1 SGHTA and CDR2 FQGNSA. The CDR3: CASSYWALSYEQYF. CDR3 in DNA: TGTGCCAGCAGCTACTGGGCCTTATCCTACGAGCAGTACTTC.